A single sample gave rise to the 22 T cell receptor beta chains below, sequenced in a study of immune heterogeneity within non-small cell lung tumors. The TCR beta CDR3 region underwent multiplex PCR amplification with 32 V and 13 J primers. TCRdb analysed the multiplex PCR reads with MiXCR anew, one entry per CDR3 protein. The data show around 9,200 distinct CDR3 sequences, roughly 32% seen once. Template input was genomic DNA from bulk tumor (around 600 ng per sample). Multiple biopsies spaced far apart were taken from each primary tumor during surgery. Before undergoing curative surgery, patients had newly diagnosed non-small cell lung cancer that was untreated. The specimen was lung tumor tissue. The receptor set was obtained from a man in his 60s with non-small cell lung cancer.

The chain combines TRBV27 with TRBJ1-1, with D hard to call. This CDR3 contains 11 residues. V was clipped by 8 bases and J by 8 bases, with 12 bases between them. Germline CDR1 is MNHEY and CDR2 is SMNVEV (reference sequence). CDR3 bases: TGTGCCAGCTCGGAGGGATCCGAAGCTTTCTTT. This sequence encodes CASSEGSEAFF.

This rearrangement joins TRBV6-2 or TRBV6-3 to TRBJ2-2; 11 bases fit TRBD2. Trimming took 4 bases from V and 6 from J; bases not matched to a gene: 1. Germline CDR1 is MNHEY and CDR2 is SVGEGT. There are 14 residues in the CDR3. The CDR3 sequence: CASSLGLAAGELFF. The CDR3 DNA sequence: TGTGCCAGCAGTTTGGGACTAGCGGCCGGGGAGCTGTTTTTT.

This clonotype has at least ten counts. The chain is built from TRBV2 and TRBJ2-7, with TRBD2 identical over 13 bases. CDR3 length equals 18 residues. Unmatched junction bases numbered 14, after V lost 6 bases and J lost 3 bases. Germline V gene lookup returns CDR1 SNHLY and CDR2 FYNNEI. Written as DNA, the CDR3 is TGTGCCAGCAGCTTAGAGTATACCGGGACTAGCGGGATCTACGAGCAGTACTTC. Protein sequence: CASSLEYTGTSGIYEQYF.

The chain has TRBV5-6 and TRBJ1-6; 10 bases fit TRBD1. This CDR3 contains 15 residues. CDR1 is SGHDT and CDR2 is YYEEEE in the germline V gene. The J segment lost 6 bases and the V segment lost 2 bases, leaving 2 bases of the junction unmatched. CDR3 bases: TGTGCCAGCAGCTTCAGGACAGGGGGTAATTCACCCCTCCACTTT. Its translation: CASSFRTGGNSPLHF.

This clonotype is labeled as medium-sized. The V gene is TRBV11-2, the J gene TRBJ2-7; D is perhaps TRBD2 (6 bases). V dropped 2 bases and J dropped 12 bases, with 17 bases sitting between them. CDR3 length: 13 residues. Germline CDR1 SGHAT, CDR2 FQNNGV. CDR3 sequence reads: CASSLRRGGDPYF. The CDR3 DNA reads as TGTGCCAGCAGCTTAAGGCGCGGAGGGGACCCGTACTTC.

The chain has TRBV2 and TRBJ1-1; unclear D gene. V lost 4 bases, J lost 4 bases, and 10 bases lay in between. Germline CDR1 and CDR2: SNHLY and FYNNEI. The CDR3 extends over 13 amino acids. CDR3 in DNA: TGTGCCAGCAGTGTAAAGGGAGTCACTGAAGCTTTCTTT. This gives the protein CASSVKGVTEAFF.

The rearrangement joins TRBV7-2 to TRBJ2-5; the match to TRBD1 covers 9 bases. CDR3 size: 14 residues. V trimming: 5 bases; J trimming: 5 bases; junction bases outside the gene matches: 6. CDR1 is SGHTA and CDR2 is FQGNSA in the germline V gene. In DNA, the CDR3 is TGTGCCAGCAGCACAACAGGGGGCGGGGAGACCCAGTACTTC. Amino acid sequence: CASSTTGGGETQYF.

The chain combines TRBV2 with TRBJ1-2; perhaps TRBD1 as D (5 bases). This CDR3 contains 13 residues. Looked up from germline, CDR1 is SNHLY and CDR2 is FYNNEI. Between the trimmed V and J ends, which lost 7 bases and 7 bases, there was a span of 16 bases. CDR3: CASNYGGLGGYTF. The CDR3 DNA reads TGTGCCAGCAATTATGGGGGTTTGGGTGGCTACACCTTC. The variable domain in full, with the rest retrieved from reference TRBV2 and TRBJ1-2, is EPEVTQTPSHQVTQMGQEVILRCVPISNHLYFYWYRQILGQKVEFLVSFYNNEISEKSEIFDDQFSVERPDGSNFTLKIRSTKLEDSAMYFCASNYGGLGGYTFGSGTRLTVV.

This clonotype is medium-sized (0.01 to 0.1%) by share. V usage is TRBV11-2 and J usage is TRBJ2-7; 7 bases match TRBD2. Per the germline V gene, CDR1 is SGHAT and CDR2 is FQNNGV. J gave up 5 bases and V 0 bases, and 10 bases lay outside the gene matches. This CDR3 has 16 residues. DNA for the CDR3: TGTGCCAGCAGCTTAGATCAGCGCGGGAGTAGGGACGAGCAGTACTTC. Translated: CASSLDQRGSRDEQYF.

The chain recombines TRBV27 with TRBJ2-6, with 8 bases identical to TRBD1. From germline, CDR1 is MNHEY and CDR2 SMNVEV (reference sequence). This CDR3 region has 15 residues. J was trimmed by 2 bases and V by 8 bases; bases with no gene match: 5. The CDR3 reads CASGQGLAGANVLTF. In DNA, the CDR3 is TGTGCCAGCGGACAGGGATTAGCTGGGGCCAACGTCCTGACTTTC.

The V and J genes are TRBV6-1 and TRBJ1-5; 11 bases map to TRBD1. This CDR3 spans 16 amino acids. Germline CDR1 is MNHNS and CDR2 is SASEGT. V lost 6 bases, J lost 3 bases, and 7 bases stayed unmatched. The CDR3 region is CASSGGTGGFNQPQHF. The CDR3, as DNA: TGTGCCAGCAGCGGTGGGACAGGGGGTTTCAATCAGCCCCAGCATTTT.

J is TRBJ2-1 and V is TRBV7-9; D is unclear. The CDR3 covers 17 residues. V was pared by 0 bases and J by 1 base, with 13 bases between. CDR1 and CDR2 (germline): SEHNR, FQNEAQ (reference sequence). CDR3 coding DNA: TGTGCCAGCAGCTTAGCGCTGTCCCCTGGTTCCTACAATGAGCAGTTCTTC. Translating it yields CASSLALSPGSYNEQFF.

This clonotype occurred many times. This sequence joins TRBV15 and TRBJ2-5; 9 positions match TRBD1. CDR1 is LNHNV, CDR2 YYDKDF, per germline (reference sequence). V lost 4 bases and J lost 2; bases outside the gene matches: 5. The CDR3 has 15 residues. DNA for the CDR3: TGTGCCACCAGCATTGACAGGGGGAGGCAAGAGACCCAGTACTTC. Protein: CATSIDRGRQETQYF. The full variable domain, completed using reference TRBV15 and TRBJ2-5, is DAMVIQNPRYQVTQFGKPVTLSCSQTLNHNVMYWYQQKSSQAPKLLFHYYDKDFNNEADTPDNFQSRRPNTSFCFLDIRSPGLGDTAMYLCATSIDRGRQETQYFGPGTRLLVL.

Concerning this clonotype itself: At one end, the junction sequence differs from germline, possibly due to a read error. The J gene is TRBJ2-7, the V gene TRBV7-9, with D possibly TRBD1 on 5 matching bases. The germline CDR1 and CDR2 sequences are SEHNR and FQNEAQ (reference sequence). This CDR3 spans 14 amino acids. CDR3 nucleotides: TGCGCCAACAGCTTAGGGGCCACGAACTACGAGCAGTACTTC. The encoded protein is CANSLGATNYEQYF.

This clonotype was observed at least ten times. The chain uses TRBV28 and TRBJ2-1; a weak D match, TRBD2 (6 bases). The germline CDR1 and CDR2 sequences are MDHEN and SYDVKM. V shed 2 bases and J shed 0 bases, with 8 bases lying between them. This CDR3 has 15 amino acids. The CDR3 coding sequence is TGTGCCAGCAGTTTAATCGGGAGCTCCTACAATGAGCAGTTCTTC. This codes for CASSLIGSSYNEQFF.

A word on this clonotype: Possible read error: a much larger clone is one base away. V usage is TRBV20-1 and J usage is TRBJ2-7; 8 bases match TRBD2. The CDR3 loop spans 15 amino acids. Germline CDR1 is DFQATT and CDR2 is SNEGSKA (reference sequence). V trimming: 6 bases; J trimming: 4 bases; junction bases outside the gene matches: 14. The CDR3 DNA reads as TGCAGTGCCAAGGGACAAGCGGGAGAAAGGTACGAGCAGTACTTC. Its translation is CSAKGQAGERYEQYF.

The chain carries TRBV30 and TRBJ1-1; no firm D call. Germline loops: CDR1 GTSNPN, CDR2 SVGIG (reference sequence). The CDR3 totals 14 residues. V was trimmed by 2 bases and J by 0 bases, leaving 10 bases between them. CDR3 nucleotides: TGTGCCTGGAGTAGTGCCCCGATGAACACTGAAGCTTTCTTT. Protein: CAWSSAPMNTEAFF.

This clonotype was seen many times. The gene calls are TRBV9 and TRBJ2-6; perhaps D is TRBD1 or TRBD2 (7 bases each). Trimming cost V 4 bases and J 2 bases, with 19 bases left between them. The CDR3 contains 18 residues. Germline CDR1 is SGDLS and CDR2 is YYNGEE. The CDR3 reads CASSFYQGGGPGANVLTF. The CDR3, as DNA: TGTGCCAGCAGCTTCTACCAGGGAGGGGGCCCTGGGGCCAACGTCCTGACTTTC.

This rearrangement joins TRBV24-1 to TRBJ2-7; 7 bases are a match to TRBD2. V dropped 4 bases and J dropped 4; count of bases not matched to a gene: 12. This CDR3 comprises 16 residues. CDR1 KGHDR and CDR2 SFDVKD come from the germline V gene. The CDR3 bases are TGTGCCACCAGTGACTCCGCTAGCGGAAGTATATACGAGCAGTACTTC. It is translated as CATSDSASGSIYEQYF.

This clonotype was counted ten times or more. J is TRBJ2-1 and V is TRBV20-1; TRBD2 matches 7 bases. V lost 2 bases, J lost 1 base, and 2 bases stayed unmatched. CDR3 length: 14 residues. Germline lookup yields CDR1 DFQATT and CDR2 SNEGSKA (reference sequence). In nucleotides, the CDR3 is TGCAGTGCTAGATGGACTAGGTCCTACAATGAGCAGTTCTTC. Encoded protein: CSARWTRSYNEQFF.

This clonotype appeared once. The chain has TRBV19 and TRBJ2-1, with D tentatively TRBD1 or TRBD2 (6 bases each). V was clipped by 6 bases and J by 2 bases, with 14 bases between them. This CDR3 contains 15 residues. Germline values: CDR1 LNHDA, CDR2 SQIVND (reference sequence). DNA for the CDR3: TGTGCCAGTAGCCCAAGGGGGGAAGCCTACAATGAGCAGTTCTTC. Translated: CASSPRGEAYNEQFF.

This chain links TRBV30 with TRBJ1-2; no clear D gene. The CDR3 consists of 13 residues. Trimming pared 1 base from V and 3 bases from J, leaving 9 bases between. CDR1 and CDR2 (germline): GTSNPN, SVGIG (reference sequence). The DNA of the CDR3 is TGTGCCTGGAGTGGAGCCAGCTACTATGGCTACACCTTC. This sequence encodes CAWSGASYYGYTF.